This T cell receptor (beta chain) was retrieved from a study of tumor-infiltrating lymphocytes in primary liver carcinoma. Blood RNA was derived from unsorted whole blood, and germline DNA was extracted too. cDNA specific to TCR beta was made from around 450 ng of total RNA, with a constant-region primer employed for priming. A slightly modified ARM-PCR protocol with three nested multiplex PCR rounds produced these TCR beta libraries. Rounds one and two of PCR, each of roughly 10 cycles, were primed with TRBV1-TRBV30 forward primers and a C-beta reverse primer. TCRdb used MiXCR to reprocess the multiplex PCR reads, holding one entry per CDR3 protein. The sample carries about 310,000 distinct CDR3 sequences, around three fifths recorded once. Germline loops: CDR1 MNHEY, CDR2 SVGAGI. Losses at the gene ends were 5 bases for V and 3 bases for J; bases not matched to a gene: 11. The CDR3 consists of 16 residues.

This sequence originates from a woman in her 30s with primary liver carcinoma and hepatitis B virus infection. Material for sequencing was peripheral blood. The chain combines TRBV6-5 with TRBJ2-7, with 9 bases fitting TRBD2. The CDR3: CASSGLSGSGNYEQYF. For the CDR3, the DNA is TGTGCCAGCAGTGGGCTTAGCGGGAGCGGTAACTACGAGCAGTACTTC.